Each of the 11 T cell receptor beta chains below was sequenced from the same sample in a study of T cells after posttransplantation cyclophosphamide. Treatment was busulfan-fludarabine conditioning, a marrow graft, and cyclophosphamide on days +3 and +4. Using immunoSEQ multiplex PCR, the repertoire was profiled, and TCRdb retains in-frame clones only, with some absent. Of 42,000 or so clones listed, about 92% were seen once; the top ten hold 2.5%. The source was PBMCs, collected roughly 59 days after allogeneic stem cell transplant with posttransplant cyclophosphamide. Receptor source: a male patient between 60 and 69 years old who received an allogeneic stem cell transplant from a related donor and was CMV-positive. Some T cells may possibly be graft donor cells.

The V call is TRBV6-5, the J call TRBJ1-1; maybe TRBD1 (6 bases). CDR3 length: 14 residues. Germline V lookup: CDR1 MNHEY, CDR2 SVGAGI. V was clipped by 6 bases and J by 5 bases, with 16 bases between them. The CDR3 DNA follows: TGTGCCAGCAGCTTTAACAGGGAAGGGACTGAAGCTTTCTTT. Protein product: CASSFNREGTEAFF.

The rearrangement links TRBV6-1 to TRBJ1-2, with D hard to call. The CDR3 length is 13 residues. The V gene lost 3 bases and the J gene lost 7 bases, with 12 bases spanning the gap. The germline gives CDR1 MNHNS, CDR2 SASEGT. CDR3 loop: CASSERNLSGYTF. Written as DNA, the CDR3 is TGTGCCAGCAGTGAGCGGAACCTCTCTGGCTACACCTTC.

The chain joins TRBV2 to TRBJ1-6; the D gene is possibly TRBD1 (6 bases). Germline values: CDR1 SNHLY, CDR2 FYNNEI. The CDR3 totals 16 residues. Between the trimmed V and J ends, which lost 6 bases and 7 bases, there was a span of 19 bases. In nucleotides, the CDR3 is TGTGCCAGCAGGGGTGAACAGGGATTCGGGAATTCACCCCTCCACTTT. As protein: CASRGEQGFGNSPLHF.

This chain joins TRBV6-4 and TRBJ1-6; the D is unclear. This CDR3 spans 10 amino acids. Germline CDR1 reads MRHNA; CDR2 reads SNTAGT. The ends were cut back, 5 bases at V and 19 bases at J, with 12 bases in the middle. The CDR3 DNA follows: TGTGCCAGCAGTAAGCCCCGGACTCACTTT. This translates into CASSKPRTHF.

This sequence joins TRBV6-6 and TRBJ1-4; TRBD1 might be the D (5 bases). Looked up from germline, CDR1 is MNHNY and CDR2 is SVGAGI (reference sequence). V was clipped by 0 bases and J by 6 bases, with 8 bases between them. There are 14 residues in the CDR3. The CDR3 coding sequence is TGTGCCAGCAGTTACTCGGGGGAGGATGAAAAACTGTTTTTT. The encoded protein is CASSYSGEDEKLFF.

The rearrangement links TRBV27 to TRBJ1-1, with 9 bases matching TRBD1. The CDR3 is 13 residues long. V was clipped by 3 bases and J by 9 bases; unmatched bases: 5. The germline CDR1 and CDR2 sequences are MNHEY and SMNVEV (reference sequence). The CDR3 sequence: CASSFPGQGKAFF. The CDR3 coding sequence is TGTGCCAGCAGTTTCCCTGGACAGGGGAAAGCTTTCTTT.

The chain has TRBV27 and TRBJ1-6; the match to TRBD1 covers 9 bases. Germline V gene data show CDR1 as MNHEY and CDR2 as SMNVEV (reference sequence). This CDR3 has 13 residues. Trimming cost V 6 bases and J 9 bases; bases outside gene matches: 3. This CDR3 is CASRQGQGSPLHF. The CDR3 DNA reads TGTGCCAGCAGACAGGGACAGGGTTCACCCCTCCACTTT.

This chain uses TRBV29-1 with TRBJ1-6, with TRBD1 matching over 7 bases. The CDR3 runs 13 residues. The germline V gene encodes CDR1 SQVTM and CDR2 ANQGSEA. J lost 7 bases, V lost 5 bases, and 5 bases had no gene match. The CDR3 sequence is CSVSGTENSPLHF. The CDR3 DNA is TGCAGCGTTTCCGGGACAGAGAATTCACCCCTCCACTTT.

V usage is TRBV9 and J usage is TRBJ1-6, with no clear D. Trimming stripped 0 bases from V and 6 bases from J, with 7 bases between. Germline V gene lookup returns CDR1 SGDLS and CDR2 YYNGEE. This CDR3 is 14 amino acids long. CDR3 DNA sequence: TGTGCCAGCAGCGTAGATACAGTTAATTCACCCCTCCACTTT. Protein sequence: CASSVDTVNSPLHF. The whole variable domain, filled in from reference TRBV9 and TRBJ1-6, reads DSGVTQTPKHLITATGQRVTLRCSPRSGDLSVYWYQQSLDQGLQFLIQYYNGEERAKGNILERFSAQQFPDLHSELNLSSLELGDSALYFCASSVDTVNSPLHFGNGTRLTVT.

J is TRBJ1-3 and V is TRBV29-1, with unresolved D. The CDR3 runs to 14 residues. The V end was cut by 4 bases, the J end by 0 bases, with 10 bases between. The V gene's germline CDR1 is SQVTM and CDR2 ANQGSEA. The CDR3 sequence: CSVASLSSGNTIYF. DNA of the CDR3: TGCAGCGTTGCTTCACTGAGCTCTGGAAACACCATATATTTT.

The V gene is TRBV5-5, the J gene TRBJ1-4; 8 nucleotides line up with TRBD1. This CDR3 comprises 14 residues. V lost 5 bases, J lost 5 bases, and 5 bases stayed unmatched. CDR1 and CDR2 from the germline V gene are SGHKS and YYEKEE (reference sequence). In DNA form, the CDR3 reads TGTGCCAGCAGGAGCCGACAGGGGAATGAAAAACTGTTTTTT. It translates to CASRSRQGNEKLFF.